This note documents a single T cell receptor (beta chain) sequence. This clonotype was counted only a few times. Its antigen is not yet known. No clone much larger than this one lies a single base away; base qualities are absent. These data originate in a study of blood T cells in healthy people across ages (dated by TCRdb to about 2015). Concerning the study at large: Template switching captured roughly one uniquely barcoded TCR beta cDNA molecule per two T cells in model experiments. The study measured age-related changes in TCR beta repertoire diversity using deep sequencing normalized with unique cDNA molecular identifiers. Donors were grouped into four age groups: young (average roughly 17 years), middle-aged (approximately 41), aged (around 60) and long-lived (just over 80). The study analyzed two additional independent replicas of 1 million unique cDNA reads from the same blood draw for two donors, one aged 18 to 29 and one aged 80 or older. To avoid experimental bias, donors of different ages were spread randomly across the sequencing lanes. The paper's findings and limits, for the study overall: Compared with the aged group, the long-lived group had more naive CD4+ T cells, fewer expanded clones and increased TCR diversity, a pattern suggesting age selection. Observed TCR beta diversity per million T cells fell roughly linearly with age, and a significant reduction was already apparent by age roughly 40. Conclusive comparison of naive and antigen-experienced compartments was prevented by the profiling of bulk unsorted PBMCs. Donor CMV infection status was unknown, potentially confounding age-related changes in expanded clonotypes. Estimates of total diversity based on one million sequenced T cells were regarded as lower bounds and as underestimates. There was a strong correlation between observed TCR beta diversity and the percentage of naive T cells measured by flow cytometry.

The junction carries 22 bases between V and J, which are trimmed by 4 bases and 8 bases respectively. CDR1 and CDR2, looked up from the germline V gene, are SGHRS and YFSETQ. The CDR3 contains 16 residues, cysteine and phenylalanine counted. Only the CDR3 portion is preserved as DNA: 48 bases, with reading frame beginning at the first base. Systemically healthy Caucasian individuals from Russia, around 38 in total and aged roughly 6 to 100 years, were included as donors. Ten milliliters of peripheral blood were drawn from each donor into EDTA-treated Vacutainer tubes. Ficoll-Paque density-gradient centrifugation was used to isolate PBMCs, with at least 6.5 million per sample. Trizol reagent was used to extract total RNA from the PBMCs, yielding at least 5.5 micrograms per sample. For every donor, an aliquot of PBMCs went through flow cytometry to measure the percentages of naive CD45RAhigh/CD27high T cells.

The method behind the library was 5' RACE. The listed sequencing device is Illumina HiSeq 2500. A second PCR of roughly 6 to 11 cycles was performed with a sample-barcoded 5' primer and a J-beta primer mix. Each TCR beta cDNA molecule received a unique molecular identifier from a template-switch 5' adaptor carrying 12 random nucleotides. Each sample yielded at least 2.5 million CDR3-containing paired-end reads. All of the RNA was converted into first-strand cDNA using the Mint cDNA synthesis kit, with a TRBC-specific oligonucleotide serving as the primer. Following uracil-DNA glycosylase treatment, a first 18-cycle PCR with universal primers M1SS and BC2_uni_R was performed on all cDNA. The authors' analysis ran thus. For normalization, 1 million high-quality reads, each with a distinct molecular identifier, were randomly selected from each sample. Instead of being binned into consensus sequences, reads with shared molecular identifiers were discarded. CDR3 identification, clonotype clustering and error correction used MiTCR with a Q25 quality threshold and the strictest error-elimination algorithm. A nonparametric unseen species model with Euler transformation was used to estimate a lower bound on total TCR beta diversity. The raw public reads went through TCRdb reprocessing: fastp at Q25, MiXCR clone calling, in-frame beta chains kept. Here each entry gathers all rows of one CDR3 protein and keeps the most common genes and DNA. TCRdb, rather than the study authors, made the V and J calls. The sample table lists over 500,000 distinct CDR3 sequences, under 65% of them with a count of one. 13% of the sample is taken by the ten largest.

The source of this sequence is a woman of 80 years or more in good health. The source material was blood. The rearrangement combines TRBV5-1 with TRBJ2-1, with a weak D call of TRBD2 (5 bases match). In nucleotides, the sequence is TGCGCCAGCAGCGCCCCGGACTGGGCCACCATTGATGAGCAGTTCTTC. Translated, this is CASSAPDWATIDEQFF. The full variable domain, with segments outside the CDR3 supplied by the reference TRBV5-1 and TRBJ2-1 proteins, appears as KAGVTQTPRYLIKTRGQQVTLSCSPISGHRSVSWYQQTPGQGLQFLFEYFSETQRNKGNFPGRFSGRQFSNSRSEMNVSTLELGDSALYLCASSAPDWATIDEQFFGPGTRLTVL.